This record looks at one TCR beta chain sequence and its context. The antigen remains undetermined. Germline V gives CDR1 SGHRS, CDR2 YFSETQ. This CDR3 contains 16 residues. V lost 4 bases and J lost 3, with 17 bases in between. This sample is drawn from a study of PD-1 blockade in classical Hodgkin lymphoma. Study results and caveats: At C4D1, TCR diversity had climbed significantly for CD4+ cells, though not for CD8+ cells. Baseline diversity was lower in partial responders and progressors than complete responders. Relapsed/refractory patients reportedly had the lowest baseline TCR diversity, below newly diagnosed patients, who were below healthy donors.

The time point denotes: cycle 4 day 1 (C4D1), after less than 7 weeks of nivolumab. In every patient, relapse followed autologous stem cell transplantation, while exposure to brentuximab vedotin differed. Sequencing was performed with immunoSEQ multiplex PCR; in TCRdb, only in-frame clones are kept and a portion is missing. The sample contains approximately 24,000 clones, more than 75% of which appear only once. The receptor's source is a human donor with classical Hodgkin lymphoma. This sequence joins TRBV5-1 and TRBJ2-4; possible D gene TRBD1, 6 bases. The source material was peripheral blood mononuclear cells (PBMCs), sampled before the fourth cycle of nivolumab. The CDR3 nucleotides are TGCGCCAGCAGCGGAACCGGGACAACGAGCAAAAACATTCAGTACTTC. Amino acids: CASSGTGTTSKNIQYF.